Listed here is a single T cell receptor (beta chain). Libraries were prepared by immunoSEQ multiplex PCR; TCRdb keeps only in-frame clonotypes and omits some of them. The sample consists of approximately 300,000 clones, 70% to 90% of them appearing once. Cohort allocation depended upon clinical history that participants reported. Donors in Cohort 3 who had recovered were those with two negative PCRs, healthcare professional clearance, or resolution of their symptoms. The sample comes from a study of blood T cell repertoires in COVID-19. Background on the study: The samples span acute and convalescent COVID-19 from the United States, Italy and Spain. T cells, B-cell-depleted T cells, or PBMCs provided the cDNA or gDNA that served as material.

Germline CDR1 is SEHNR and CDR2 is FQNEAQ (reference sequence). Trimming took off 5 bases at V and 8 bases at J, with 9 bases between the two ends. CDR3 length: 11 residues. V usage is TRBV7-9 and J usage is TRBJ1-2; D call uncertain. The material sequenced was PBMCs or T cells enriched from blood (not recorded which). The receptor comes from a man aged 30 to 45 who had recovered from COVID-19. The CDR3 reads CASSPDLGYTF. CDR3 in DNA: TGTGCCAGCAGCCCGGACTTAGGCTACACCTTC. Looking up the rest from reference TRBV7-9 and TRBJ1-2 gives the full variable domain: DTGVSQNPRHKITKRGQNVTFRCDPISEHNRLYWYRQTLGQGPEFLTYFQNEAQLEKSRLLSDRFSAERPKGSFSTLEIQRTEQGDSAMYLCASSPDLGYTFGSGTRLTVV.